What follows are 10 T cell receptor beta chains derived from one specimen sequenced in a study of OX40 agonist ivuxolimab in advanced cancers. Some clones are missing from TCRdb's copy, which holds only in-frame ones; the method was immunoSEQ multiplex PCR. The table includes around 65,000 clones, 70% to 90% detected once. The sequenced sample was CD4+ or CD8+ T cells sorted from blood, obtained in a trial of the OX40 agonist ivuxolimab. All receptors derive from an adult with an advanced solid tumor such as melanoma, head and neck, liver or kidney cancer.

The chain carries TRBV5-6 and TRBJ2-7; tentatively, D is TRBD2 (6 bases). Germline CDR1 SGHDT, CDR2 YYEEEE. The CDR3 covers 15 residues. V was cut by 4 bases and J by 3 bases, with 17 bases left in between. As DNA, the CDR3 is TGTGCCAGCAGCCGAGTGGGTGGAGGGGTCTACGAGCAGTACTTC. This sequence encodes CASSRVGGGVYEQYF.

V and J are TRBV9 and TRBJ1-4; tentatively, D is TRBD1 (5 bases). Trimming removed 3 bases at V and 5 bases at J, with 11 bases between. This CDR3 comprises 14 residues. CDR1 SGDLS and CDR2 YYNGEE come from the germline V gene. The chain's CDR3 is CASSGRDGNEKLFF. Written as DNA, the CDR3 is TGTGCCAGCAGCGGGAGGGACGGAAATGAAAAACTGTTTTTT.

The J gene is TRBJ2-7, the V gene TRBV5-4; TRBD1 aligns across 7 bases. J lost 1 base, V lost 0 bases, and 1 base had no gene match. CDR1 SGHNT and CDR2 YYREEE come from the germline V gene (reference sequence). The CDR3 covers 14 residues. Here the CDR3 DNA reads TGTGCCAGCAGCTTGGCCAGGGGGTCCTACGAGCAGTACTTC. Residues: CASSLARGSYEQYF.

The chain carries TRBV19 and TRBJ2-2; 9 nucleotides agree with TRBD1. The junction had 6 bases not matched to a gene; V was cut back by 5 bases and J by 5 bases. Germline V gene data show CDR1 as LNHDA and CDR2 as SQIVND (reference sequence). This CDR3 has 15 amino acids. In DNA, the CDR3 is TGTGCCAGTAGTGTGGGACAGGGAAAAACCGGGGAGCTGTTTTTT. Protein sequence: CASSVGQGKTGELFF.

V and J are TRBV2 and TRBJ2-5, with D possibly being TRBD2 (5 bases). The germline V and J ends were trimmed by 7 bases and 0 bases, with 12 bases remaining between them. There are 14 residues in the CDR3. Germline V gene lookup returns CDR1 SNHLY and CDR2 FYNNEI. Here the CDR3 reads CASTLDLNQETQYF. The CDR3 DNA reads TGTGCCAGCACCCTGGACTTAAACCAAGAGACCCAGTACTTC.

J is TRBJ2-5 and V is TRBV4-2, with D uncertain. The CDR3 covers 13 residues. Trimming took 1 base from V and 2 from J, leaving 5 bases between them. Germline V gene lookup returns CDR1 LGHNA and CDR2 YNFKEQ. CDR3 in DNA: TGTGCCAGCAGCCAAGGGCTTCAAGAGACCCAGTACTTC. Translated: CASSQGLQETQYF.

V and J are TRBV7-6 and TRBJ2-2; 7 bases map to TRBD2. From germline, CDR1 is SGHVS and CDR2 FNYEAQ. After removal of 5 bases from V and 4 bases from J, the junction contained 7 bases not matched to a gene. The CDR3 contains 15 residues. CDR3 nucleotide sequence: TGTGCCAGCAGCAAGCGGGGACTACCCACCGGGGAGCTGTTTTTT. Translating gives CASSKRGLPTGELFF.

V and J are TRBV6-1 and TRBJ1-1; D unclear. CDR1 and CDR2 (germline): MNHNS, SASEGT. The germline V and J ends were trimmed by 1 base and 0 bases, with 3 bases remaining between them. This CDR3 spans 13 amino acids. The CDR3 sequence: CASSEGLNTEAFF. CDR3 sequence (DNA): TGTGCCAGCAGTGAAGGTTTGAACACTGAAGCTTTCTTT.

The chain uses TRBV1 and TRBJ2-2; TRBD2, the table's D call, lacks a check against the DNA. TRBV1 is described as a pseudogene. CDR3 length: 17 amino acids. The CDR3 bases are TGCACCAGCAGGTCACCGGGACTAGCGTCGGACACCGGGGAGCTGTTTTTT. Protein sequence: CTSRSPGLASDTGELFF.

The V and J genes are TRBV28 and TRBJ2-7; D unresolved. This CDR3 comprises 14 residues. The V gene lost 4 bases and the J gene lost 3 bases, with 13 bases spanning the gap. Germline V CDR1 and CDR2: MDHEN, SYDVKM. The CDR3 nucleotides read TGTGCCAGCAGTTCCGTGGTTGTCCTCTACGAGCAGTACTTC. Protein product: CASSSVVVLYEQYF. Filled out from reference TRBV28 and TRBJ2-7, the complete variable domain reads DVKVTQSSRYLVKRTGEKVFLECVQDMDHENMFWYRQDPGLGLRLIYFSYDVKMKEKGDIPEGYSVSREKKERFSLILESASTNQTSMYLCASSSVVVLYEQYFGPGTRLTVT.